A selection of T cell receptor beta chains follows, all from one sample in a study of identical twins. TCRdb fed the 5' RACE reads into MiXCR, producing one record per CDR3 protein. The sample lists some 440,000 distinct CDR3 sequences; approximately 24% were seen once. The same specimen was also included in a second study, on T cells expressing NK-cell markers.

The specimen was CD4+ T cells sorted from blood. Receptors were obtained from a woman between 18 and 29 years old in good health. Both conserved end residues are part of each CDR3. A D gene is named only where the DNA matches it firmly. Size tells how often a clone was seen (once, few, many) or the class of an expanded clone, and some rows leave it out.

abundance,v_gene,d_gene,j_gene,CDR3aa,CDR3nt
NA,TRBV18,NA,TRBJ2-7,CASSPLTSYEQYF,TGTGCCAGCTCACCACTAACGTCCTACGAGCAGTACTTC
NA,TRBV7-6,TRBD1,TRBJ2-5,CASSLARTGGTQYF,TGTGCCAGCAGCTTAGCGCGGACAGGGGGGACCCAGTACTTC
NA,TRBV5-1,NA,TRBJ2-3,CASHSPGASDTQYF,TGCGCCAGCCACTCCCCGGGGGCTTCAGATACGCAGTATTTT
few,TRBV6-4,NA,TRBJ1-6,CASSLTGRNSPLHF,TGTGCCAGCAGTCTCACAGGGCGGAATTCACCCCTCCACTTT
many,TRBV20-1,NA,TRBJ1-2,CSAITANYGYTF,TGCAGTGCTATCACCGCTAACTATGGCTACACCTTC
NA,TRBV27,NA,TRBJ1-5,CASSLRINQPQHF,TGTGCCAGCAGTTTGAGGATTAATCAGCCCCAGCATTTT
NA,TRBV20-1,NA,TRBJ1-4,CSASISATNEKLFF,TGCAGTGCTAGTATCAGCGCAACTAATGAAAAACTGTTTTTT
NA,TRBV12-3/TRBV12-4,TRBD2,TRBJ2-1,CASSKPRASGGYNEQFF,TGTGCCAGCAGCAAACCGAGGGCTAGCGGGGGTTACAATGAGCAGTTCTTC
NA,TRBV5-1,NA,TRBJ2-3,CASSLAGNTDTQYF,TGCGCCAGCAGCTTGGCGGGAAATACAGATACGCAGTATTTT
NA,TRBV11-3,NA,TRBJ1-1,CASSLEGVAEAFF,TGTGCCAGCAGCTTAGAAGGGGTAGCTGAAGCTTTCTTT
few,TRBV10-1,NA,TRBJ2-5,CASSDSRETQYF,TGCGCCAGCAGTGACTCTAGGGAGACCCAGTACTTC
NA,TRBV7-9,TRBD1,TRBJ1-1,CASARDSMNTEAFF,TGTGCCAGCGCCAGGGACAGTATGAACACTGAAGCTTTCTTT
NA,TRBV10-3,TRBD1,TRBJ1-5,CAISRDRRHQPQHF,TGTGCCATCAGCCGGGACAGGAGGCATCAGCCCCAGCATTTT
NA,TRBV20-1,NA,TRBJ2-7,CSASEGGRTYF,TGCAGTGCTTCCGAAGGGGGGCGGACGTACTTC
NA,TRBV6-2/TRBV6-3,TRBD2,TRBJ2-7,CASSLTVERGTYEQYF,TGTGCCAGCAGCTTGACTGTGGAGCGGGGAACCTACGAGCAGTACTTC
NA,TRBV7-2,TRBD2,TRBJ2-7,CASSPPSGRYEQYF,TGTGCCAGCAGCCCACCTAGCGGGAGGTACGAGCAGTACTTC
NA,TRBV9,TRBD2,TRBJ2-1,CASSVEASGGGYNEQFF,TGTGCCAGCAGCGTAGAGGCTTCCGGGGGAGGGTACAATGAGCAGTTCTTC
NA,TRBV6-2/TRBV6-3,TRBD2,TRBJ2-7,CAVTGYGGREEQYF,TGTGCCGTAACCGGGTACGGCGGGAGAGAAGAGCAGTACTTC
few,TRBV12-3/TRBV12-4,TRBD2,TRBJ2-1,CASSYLAGNEQFF,TGTGCCAGCAGTTATCTAGCGGGAAATGAGCAGTTCTTC
few,TRBV12-3/TRBV12-4,NA,TRBJ1-2,CASSPHLGNTGPGNFYGYTF,TGTGCCAGCAGTCCGCACTTAGGGAACACGGGCCCCGGAAACTTCTATGGCTACACCTTC
NA,TRBV6-5,NA,TRBJ2-3,CATSRDTDTQYF,TGTGCCACCTCCCGAGATACAGATACGCAGTATTTT
NA,TRBV10-3,TRBD1,TRBJ2-7,CAIKVGTGLYEQYF,TGTGCCATCAAGGTCGGGACAGGGCTATACGAGCAGTACTTC
NA,TRBV2,NA,TRBJ2-3,CASSTGIADTQYF,TGTGCCAGCAGTACAGGGATCGCAGATACGCAGTATTTT
NA,TRBV5-6,TRBD2,TRBJ2-5,CASSLYGTSAQLDQYF,TGTGCCAGCAGCTTGTACGGGACTAGCGCCCAGTTAGACCAGTACTTC
NA,TRBV5-1,NA,TRBJ2-7,CASSLVEGIYEQYF,TGCGCCAGCAGCTTGGTTGAAGGGATCTACGAGCAGTACTTC
few,TRBV20-1,NA,TRBJ2-5,CSARRGRAETQYF,TGCAGTGCTAGGAGGGGTAGGGCGGAGACCCAGTACTTC
NA,TRBV4-2,TRBD2,TRBJ2-7,CASSRGSSGGTTYEQYF,TGTGCCAGCAGCCGGGGGTCTAGCGGGGGGACGACCTACGAGCAGTACTTC
NA,TRBV9,TRBD2,TRBJ2-5,CASSVGAGDQETQYF,TGTGCCAGCAGCGTAGGCGCGGGGGATCAAGAGACCCAGTACTTC
NA,TRBV20-1,NA,TRBJ2-7,CSARSETRSYEQYF,TGCAGTGCTAGGTCCGAGACTCGCTCCTACGAGCAGTACTTC
NA,TRBV11-2,NA,TRBJ2-7,CASSLFGQGIYEQYF,TGTGCCAGCAGCTTATTTGGGCAGGGGATCTACGAGCAGTACTTC
NA,TRBV15,TRBD1,TRBJ1-1,CATSRGSGTANTEAFF,TGTGCCACCAGCAGAGGTTCCGGGACAGCGAACACTGAAGCTTTCTTT
NA,TRBV6-1,NA,TRBJ1-6,CASTSGQSSYNSPLHF,TGTGCCAGCACATCGGGCCAGAGCTCCTATAATTCACCCCTCCACTTT
NA,TRBV5-5,TRBD2,TRBJ2-1,CASARGLARKNEQFF,TGTGCCAGCGCCCGGGGACTAGCGAGGAAGAATGAGCAGTTCTTC
NA,TRBV5-1,NA,TRBJ2-7,CASSLRGHSLSYEQYF,TGCGCCAGCAGCTTACGGGGTCATTCCCTCTCCTACGAGCAGTACTTC
NA,TRBV6-2/TRBV6-3,NA,TRBJ2-7,CATSPYREGPYEQYF,TGTGCCACCTCGCCGTATCGCGAAGGCCCCTACGAGCAGTACTTC
many,TRBV4-2,NA,TRBJ2-5,CASSPAKGETQYF,TGTGCCAGCAGCCCAGCAAAGGGAGAGACCCAGTACTTC
few,TRBV12-3/TRBV12-4,NA,TRBJ1-1,CASSLAPQGNTEAFF,TGTGCCAGCAGTTTAGCCCCGCAGGGGAACACTGAAGCTTTCTTT
many,TRBV12-5,TRBD2,TRBJ2-3,CASGSLGGRTDTQYF,TGTGCTAGTGGATCATTAGGCGGGAGGACAGATACGCAGTATTTT
NA,TRBV5-1,NA,TRBJ2-7,CASSFSVYSYEQYF,TGCGCCAGCAGCTTTTCGGTCTACTCCTACGAGCAGTACTTC
NA,TRBV7-3,NA,TRBJ2-1,CASSLYPSGGLFTGEQFF,TGTGCCAGCAGCTTATATCCCAGCGGCGGGCTTTTTACAGGGGAGCAGTTCTTC
few,TRBV7-9,NA,TRBJ2-7,CASSSRGGTYEQYF,TGTGCCAGCAGCTCCCGTGGGGGGACCTACGAGCAGTACTTC
few,TRBV9,TRBD2,TRBJ2-3,CASGRLAGVGDTQYF,TGTGCCAGCGGTCGGCTAGCGGGAGTGGGAGATACGCAGTATTTT
few,TRBV7-2,TRBD2,TRBJ2-5,CASSRAGVGETQYF,TGTGCCAGCAGCCGAGCGGGAGTGGGAGAGACCCAGTACTTC